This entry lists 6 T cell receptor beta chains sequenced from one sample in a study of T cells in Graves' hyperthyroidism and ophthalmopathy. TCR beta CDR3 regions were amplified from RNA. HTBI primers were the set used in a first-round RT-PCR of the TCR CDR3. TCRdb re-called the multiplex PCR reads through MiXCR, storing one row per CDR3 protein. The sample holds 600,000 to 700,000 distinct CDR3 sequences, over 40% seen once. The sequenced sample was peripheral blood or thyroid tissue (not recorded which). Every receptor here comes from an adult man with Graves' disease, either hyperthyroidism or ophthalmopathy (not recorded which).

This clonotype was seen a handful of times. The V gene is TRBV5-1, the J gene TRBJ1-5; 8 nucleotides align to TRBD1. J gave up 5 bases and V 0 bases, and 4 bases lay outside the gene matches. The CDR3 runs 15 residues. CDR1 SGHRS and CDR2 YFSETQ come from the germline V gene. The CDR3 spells CASSLAAGGDQPQHF. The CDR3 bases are TGCGCCAGCAGCTTGGCCGCAGGGGGCGATCAGCCCCAGCATTTT.

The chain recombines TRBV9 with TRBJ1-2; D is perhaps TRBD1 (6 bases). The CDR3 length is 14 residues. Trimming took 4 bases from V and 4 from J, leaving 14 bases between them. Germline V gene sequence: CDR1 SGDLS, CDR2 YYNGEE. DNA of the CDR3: TGTGCCAGCAGCCCGAGGGACAACTCCTATGGCTACACCTTC. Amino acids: CASSPRDNSYGYTF.

The CDR3 here is CASSPVGGRNTGELFF. CDR3 DNA sequence: TGTGCCAGCAGCCCCGTGGGGGGGAGAAACACCGGGGAGCTGTTTTTT. V usage is TRBV7-3 and J usage is TRBJ2-2; TRBD2 matches 7 bases. Germline V gene sequence: CDR1 SGHTA, CDR2 FQGTGA. The CDR3 is 16 residues long. With 5 bases clipped from V and 2 bases from J, the junction kept 8 bases outside the gene matches.

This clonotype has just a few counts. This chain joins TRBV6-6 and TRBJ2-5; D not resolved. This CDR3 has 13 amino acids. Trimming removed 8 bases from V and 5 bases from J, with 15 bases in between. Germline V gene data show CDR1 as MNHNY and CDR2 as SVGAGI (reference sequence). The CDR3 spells CASSPPSLETQYF. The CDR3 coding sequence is TGTGCCAGCTCACCCCCTAGTTTGGAGACCCAGTACTTC.

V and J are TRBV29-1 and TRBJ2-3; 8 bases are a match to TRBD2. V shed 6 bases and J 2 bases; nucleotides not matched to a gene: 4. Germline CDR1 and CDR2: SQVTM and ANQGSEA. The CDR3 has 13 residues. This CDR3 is CSVPGLDTDTQYF. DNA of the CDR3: TGCAGCGTCCCGGGACTAGACACAGATACGCAGTATTTT.

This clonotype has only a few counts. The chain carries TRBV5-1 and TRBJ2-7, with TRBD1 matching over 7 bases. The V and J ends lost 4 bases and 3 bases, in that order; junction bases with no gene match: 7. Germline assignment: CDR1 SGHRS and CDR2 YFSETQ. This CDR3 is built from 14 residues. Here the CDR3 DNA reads TGCGCCAGCAGCGTGGGACAGACAGTCTACGAGCAGTACTTC. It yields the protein CASSVGQTVYEQYF. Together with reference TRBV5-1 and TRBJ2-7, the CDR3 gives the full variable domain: KAGVTQTPRYLIKTRGQQVTLSCSPISGHRSVSWYQQTPGQGLQFLFEYFSETQRNKGNFPGRFSGRQFSNSRSEMNVSTLELGDSALYLCASSVGQTVYEQYFGPGTRLTVT.